Listed here are 17 T cell receptor beta chains from one sample, sequenced in a study of cytomegalovirus exposure and HLA in healthy donors. The PCR was carried out with 60 Vbeta primers and 13 Jbeta primers. TCRdb's copy holds only in-frame clones and misses some; the assay was immunoSEQ multiplex PCR. The sample carries about 270,000 clones, around 66% recorded once. The specimen was PBMCs. These receptors came from a female donor in good health and CMV-seronegative.

Regarding this clone: Other nucleotide sequences from this sample produce the same CDR3. The genes are TRBV5-6 and TRBJ2-2, with a weak D call TRBD1 (6 bases). CDR3 length equals 14 residues. The V and J ends lost 5 bases and 5 bases respectively, with 13 bases between them. Germline loops: CDR1 SGHDT, CDR2 YYEEEE. In nucleotides, the CDR3 is TGTGCCAGCAGGGGCCAGGGGCGGACCGGGGAGCTGTTTTTT. This sequence encodes CASRGQGRTGELFF.

CDR3 sequence: CASSPRLLNTEAFF. The CDR3, as DNA: TGTGCCAGCAGCCCCAGACTGTTGAACACTGAAGCTTTCTTT. The genes are TRBV7-8 and TRBJ1-1; D unresolved. Trimming cost V 5 bases and J 0 bases, with 10 bases left between them. The CDR3 is 14 amino acids. CDR1 and CDR2 (germline): SGHVS, FQNEAQ. Supplemented by reference TRBV7-8 and TRBJ1-1, the full variable domain reads GAGVSQSPRYKVAKRGQDVALRCDPISGHVSLFWYQQALGQGPEFLTYFQNEAQLDKSGLPSDRFFAERPEGSVSTLKIQRTQQEDSAVYLCASSPRLLNTEAFFGQGTRLTVV.

The chain uses TRBV9 and TRBJ2-5; 8 nucleotides line up with TRBD2. CDR1 is SGDLS and CDR2 is YYNGEE in the germline V gene. J gave up 5 bases and V 0 bases, and 9 bases lay outside the gene matches. The CDR3 has 16 amino acids. The CDR3 bases are TGTGCCAGCAGCGTAGCCCACGGGAGGGCCGGGGAGACCCAGTACTTC. This codes for CASSVAHGRAGETQYF.

This CDR3 reads CASQWDSGAEQFF. DNA for the CDR3: TGTGCCAGCCAATGGGACAGCGGCGCTGAGCAGTTCTTC. The J gene is TRBJ2-1, the V gene TRBV7-8; 7 nucleotides match TRBD1. The CDR3 length is 13 residues. Germline CDR1 is SGHVS and CDR2 is FQNEAQ. V lost 8 bases and J lost 9; bases outside the gene matches: 10.

The V call is TRBV5-4, the J call TRBJ2-5, with 8 bases that match TRBD1. The germline CDR1 and CDR2 sequences are SGHNT and YYREEE (reference sequence). The V segment lost 6 bases and the J segment 0 bases; nucleotides outside the gene matches: 4. The length of the CDR3 is 14 residues. The CDR3 is CASTLDRDQETQYF. The CDR3 DNA sequence: TGTGCCAGCACCCTGGACAGGGACCAAGAGACCCAGTACTTC.

V and J are TRBV5-1 and TRBJ2-1, with D possibly TRBD1 on 6 matching bases. The CDR3 sequence is 15 residues long. Germline loops: CDR1 SGHRS, CDR2 YFSETQ. Between the trimmed V and J ends, which lost 4 bases and 10 bases, there was a span of 21 bases. The CDR3 bases are TGCGCCAGCAGCCCGCTCGGACAGCAGCATGGGGAGCAGTTCTTC. Encoded protein: CASSPLGQQHGEQFF.

The V call is TRBV12-5, the J call TRBJ1-1; D remains unclear. Germline CDR1 and CDR2: LGHNT and FRNRAP. V lost 2 bases and J 5 bases, leaving 9 bases between the germline ends. The CDR3 covers 13 residues. CDR3 loop: CASGLPGDTEAFF. In nucleotides, the CDR3 is TGTGCTAGTGGTTTGCCCGGTGATACTGAAGCTTTCTTT.

The chain combines TRBV5-6 with TRBJ1-2, with a weak D call TRBD1 (6 bases). CDR3 size: 13 residues. Between the trimmed V and J ends, which lost 4 bases and 8 bases, there was a span of 15 bases. Germline CDR1 SGHDT, CDR2 YYEEEE. The CDR3: CASSGGDRPGYTF. The CDR3 DNA is TGTGCCAGCAGCGGTGGAGACAGGCCGGGCTACACCTTC. Complete variable domain (other parts from reference TRBV5-6 and TRBJ1-2): DAGVTQSPTHLIKTRGQQVTLRCSPKSGHDTVSWYQQALGQGPQFIFQYYEEEERQRGNFPDRFSGHQFPNYSSELNVNALLLGDSALYLCASSGGDRPGYTFGSGTRLTVV.

This chain uses TRBV15 with TRBJ2-1, with 10 bases that match TRBD2. Per germline, CDR1 LNHNV and CDR2 YYDKDF (reference sequence). V gave up 5 bases and J gave up 1 base; unmatched junction bases: 5. This CDR3 has 16 residues. The DNA for the CDR3 is TGTGCCACCAGCTCGAGCGGGAGGGCTTCCTACAATGAGCAGTTCTTC. Its protein is CATSSSGRASYNEQFF.

The chain links TRBV2 to TRBJ2-3, with 7 bases identical to TRBD1. V gave up 8 bases and J gave up 2 bases; unmatched junction bases: 1. Germline CDR1 is SNHLY and CDR2 is FYNNEI. The CDR3 sequence is 12 residues long. CDR3 in DNA: TGTGCCAGCGACAGGGCCACAGATACGCAGTATTTT. Its protein is CASDRATDTQYF. Variable domain in full (rest from reference TRBV2 and TRBJ2-3): EPEVTQTPSHQVTQMGQEVILRCVPISNHLYFYWYRQILGQKVEFLVSFYNNEISEKSEIFDDQFSVERPDGSNFTLKIRSTKLEDSAMYFCASDRATDTQYFGPGTRLTVL.

This CDR3 is CASSLSGVTNSPLHF. The CDR3 DNA follows: TGTGCCAGCAGCTTATCGGGGGTGACTAATTCACCCCTCCACTTT. The gene calls are TRBV7-2 and TRBJ1-6; a possible D gene is TRBD1 (5 bases). The CDR3 has 15 amino acids. V was shortened by 2 bases and J by 6 bases, with 11 bases between the two germline ends. Germline V gene data show CDR1 as SGHTA and CDR2 as FQGNSA.

The DNA for the CDR3 is TGTGCCAGCAGTTACTCAAGCGGGAGCTACACAGATACGCAGTATTTT. It is translated as CASSYSSGSYTDTQYF. V is TRBV6-6 and J is TRBJ2-3, with 8 bases that match TRBD2. The junction had 4 bases not matched to a gene; V was cut back by 0 bases and J by 2 bases. The CDR3 loop spans 16 amino acids. Germline lookup yields CDR1 MNHNY and CDR2 SVGAGI (reference sequence).

DNA of the CDR3: TGTGCCAGCAGTGAAGTAACGGGAAGGGAGCAGTACTTC. It yields the protein CASSEVTGREQYF. The chain couples TRBV6-1 to TRBJ2-7, with D tentatively TRBD2 (5 bases). V lost 1 base to trimming and J lost 7 bases, with 11 bases between them. This CDR3 has 13 residues. Looked up from germline, CDR1 is MNHNS and CDR2 is SASEGT.

The chain recombines TRBV7-2 with TRBJ2-7; 11 bases agree with TRBD2. The J segment lost 1 base and the V segment lost 1 base, leaving 6 bases of the junction unmatched. The germline CDR1 and CDR2 sequences are SGHTA and FQGNSA. The CDR3 extends over 17 amino acids. This CDR3 reads CASSLGGLAEPSYEQYF. The CDR3 DNA reads as TGTGCCAGCAGCTTAGGGGGACTAGCGGAGCCGTCCTACGAGCAGTACTTC.

V gene TRBV28 combines with J gene TRBJ1-2, with D tentatively TRBD1 (5 bases). The germline CDR1 and CDR2 sequences are MDHEN and SYDVKM. The CDR3 spans 14 residues. Trimming removed 3 bases at V and 3 bases at J, with 11 bases between. Here the CDR3 DNA reads TGTGCCAGCAGTTTCGGGCTGACAGACTATGGCTACACCTTC. Residues: CASSFGLTDYGYTF.

This clone occurred a few times. The V and J genes are TRBV30 and TRBJ2-5; a possible D gene is TRBD2 (5 bases). The J call may be faulty, since TRBJ2-7 better matches the DNA end. The CDR3 totals 13 residues. Germline lookup yields CDR1 GTSNPN and CDR2 SVGIG (reference sequence). The chain's CDR3 is CAWSGSSEYEQYF. The CDR3 DNA reads as TGTGCCTGGAGTGGGAGTAGCGAGTACGAGCAGTACTTC.

This clone showed up just a few times. The chain recombines TRBV5-1 with TRBJ2-7; a weak D match, TRBD1 (6 bases). This CDR3 contains 13 residues. Germline V CDR1 and CDR2: SGHRS, YFSETQ. The V and J ends lost 4 bases and 2 bases respectively, with 10 bases between them. CDR3 bases: TGCGCCAGCAGCGTAGACAGGACCTACGAGCAGTACTTC. Its translation: CASSVDRTYEQYF.